This T cell receptor (beta chain) was obtained from a study of shared clonotypes between healthy human individuals. Comments on this clone: The same CDR3 arises from other DNA sequences in this sample as well.

Sequencing was performed with immunoSEQ multiplex PCR; in TCRdb, only in-frame clones are kept and a portion is missing. This sample has 2,500,000 or so clones, with 80% to 95% found just once. What was sequenced was naive CD4+ T cells from PBMCs. Subset specified: CD45RA+ positively selected. This sequence was found in a man aged 18 to 30 in good health. Some clones in this sample may be carry-over from other donors' samples.

CDR3 sequence: CASSRGSGANVLTF. CDR3 sequence (DNA): TGTGCCAGCTCTCGGGGTTCTGGGGCCAACGTCCTGACTTTC. This sequence joins TRBV2 and TRBJ2-6; D might be TRBD2 (5 bases). This CDR3 region has 14 residues. Trimming took 8 bases from V and 1 from J, leaving 9 bases between them. CDR1 is SNHLY and CDR2 is FYNNEI in the germline V gene.